This T cell receptor beta chain originates from a study of blood T cell repertoires in COVID-19. Overall study: From T cells, B-cell-depleted T cells, or PBMCs came the material, which was cDNA or gDNA.

Seattle patients were enrolled while actively infected and followed longitudinally. CDR3 length: 16 residues. The ends lost 6 bases at V and 5 bases at J; junction bases unmatched: 14. Germline-derived CDR1 and CDR2 are KGHSH and LQKENI. Original processing notes: Reference gene primer amplification gave nucleated cell count estimates. The data were produced by immunoSEQ multiplex PCR, yet TCRdb's version contains in-frame clones alone and is incomplete. The DNA gave D and trimming, while V, J and clone size come from that table. The table shows 270,000 or so clones, with roughly 91% occurring only once.

This receptor was obtained from a woman in her twenties or thirties with COVID-19, enrolled during active disease. The chain employs TRBV18 and TRBJ2-7; TRBD2 aligns across 9 bases. The sample was peripheral blood. The CDR3 loop is CASSQRSSGGINEQYF. The CDR3 nucleotides read TGTGCCAGCTCGCAACGGAGTAGCGGGGGTATTAACGAGCAGTACTTC.